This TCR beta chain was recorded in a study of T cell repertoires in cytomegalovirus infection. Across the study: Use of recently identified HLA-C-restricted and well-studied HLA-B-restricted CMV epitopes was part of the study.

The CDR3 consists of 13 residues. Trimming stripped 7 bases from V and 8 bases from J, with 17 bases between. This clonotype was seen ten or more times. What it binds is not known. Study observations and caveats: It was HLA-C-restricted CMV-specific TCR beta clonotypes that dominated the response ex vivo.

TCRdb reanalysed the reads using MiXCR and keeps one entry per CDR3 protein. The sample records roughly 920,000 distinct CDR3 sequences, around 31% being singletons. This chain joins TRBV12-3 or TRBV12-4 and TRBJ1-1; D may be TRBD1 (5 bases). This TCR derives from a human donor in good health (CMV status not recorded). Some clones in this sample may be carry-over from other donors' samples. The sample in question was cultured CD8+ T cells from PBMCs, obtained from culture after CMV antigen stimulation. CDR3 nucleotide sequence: TGTGCCAGCATTACCTCGGGGAGGACAGAAGCTTTCTTT. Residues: CASITSGRTEAFF.